This TCR beta chain is drawn from a study of control samples from healthy donors and cancer patients. Using immunoSEQ multiplex PCR, the repertoire was profiled, and TCRdb retains in-frame clones only, with some absent. This table has 120,000 or so clones, more than 75% appearing once. This sequence originates from a man between 18 and 29 years old in good health. Sequencing input: blood.

The CDR3 protein is CASSYSGQGRNTIYF. In DNA form, the CDR3 reads TGTGCCAGCAGTTACTCGGGGCAGGGGAGAAACACCATATATTTT. The chain employs TRBV6-5 and TRBJ1-3, with a possible D match to TRBD1 (6 bases). Germline values: CDR1 MNHEY, CDR2 SVGAGI. This CDR3 has 15 residues. Trimming took off 0 bases at V and 5 bases at J, with 11 bases between the two ends.